Listed below are T cell receptor beta chains from one sample, sequenced in a study of early T cells in non-severe SARS-CoV-2 infection. TCRdb re-called the 5' RACE reads through MiXCR, storing one row per CDR3 protein. This repertoire shows about 59,000 distinct CDR3 sequences, less than 15% found once; its top ten account for around a tenth. The input for sequencing was whole blood, taken at baseline. The receptor set was obtained from an adult who was a healthcare worker with PCR-confirmed SARS-CoV-2 infection or an uninfected control (not recorded which). The CDR3 runs from the conserved cysteine through the conserved F or W. Each record gives: J gene, D gene, clone size, V gene, CDR3 protein, CDR3 DNA. A D gene is named only where the DNA matches it firmly. Only part of the rows carry a size: once, few, many, or a class if the clone is expanded.

j_gene: TRBJ2-7; d_gene: TRBD2; abundance: .; v_gene: TRBV20-1; CDR3aa: CSARLVPGLADYEQYF; CDR3nt: TGCAGTGCTAGACTAGTCCCGGGACTAGCGGACTACGAGCAGTACTTC
j_gene: TRBJ2-7; d_gene: .; abundance: many; v_gene: TRBV7-9; CDR3aa: CASSLGGAEQYF; CDR3nt: TGTGCCAGCAGCCTAGGAGGGGCCGAGCAGTACTTC
j_gene: TRBJ1-1; d_gene: .; abundance: few; v_gene: TRBV24-1; CDR3aa: CATSDRPTGEAFF; CDR3nt: TGTGCCACCAGTGATCGCCCGACTGGGGAAGCTTTCTTT
j_gene: TRBJ1-1; d_gene: TRBD1; abundance: .; v_gene: TRBV6-2/TRBV6-3; CDR3aa: CASNDRGIEAFF; CDR3nt: TGTGCCAGCAATGACAGGGGGATTGAAGCTTTCTTT
j_gene: TRBJ2-7; d_gene: .; abundance: few; v_gene: TRBV7-2; CDR3aa: CASRLSVVSPIYEQYF; CDR3nt: TGTGCCAGCAGGTTAAGTGTGGTGTCCCCGATCTACGAGCAGTACTTC
j_gene: TRBJ2-7; d_gene: TRBD1; abundance: .; v_gene: TRBV14; CDR3aa: CASSVQGEYEQYF; CDR3nt: TGTGCCAGCAGCGTACAGGGGGAATACGAGCAGTACTTC
j_gene: TRBJ1-1; d_gene: .; abundance: few; v_gene: TRBV20-1; CDR3aa: CSAGILDPTDPEAFF; CDR3nt: TGCAGTGCTGGTATCCTGGACCCAACGGATCCTGAAGCTTTCTTT
j_gene: TRBJ2-1; d_gene: .; abundance: many; v_gene: TRBV12-3/TRBV12-4; CDR3aa: CASRQPPRDEQFF; CDR3nt: TGTGCCAGCAGACAACCCCCTCGGGATGAGCAGTTCTTC
j_gene: TRBJ2-3; d_gene: .; abundance: many; v_gene: TRBV7-9; CDR3aa: CASSYSSTDTQYF; CDR3nt: TGTGCCAGCAGCTATTCTAGCACAGATACGCAGTATTTT
j_gene: TRBJ2-7; d_gene: .; abundance: many; v_gene: TRBV7-2; CDR3aa: CASSLDYVSYEQYF; CDR3nt: TGTGCCAGCAGCCTTGACTATGTCTCCTACGAGCAGTACTTC
j_gene: TRBJ1-1; d_gene: .; abundance: medium-sized; v_gene: TRBV7-2; CDR3aa: CASSPQTEAFF; CDR3nt: TGTGCCAGCAGCCCCCAAACTGAAGCTTTCTTT
j_gene: TRBJ2-5; d_gene: TRBD1; abundance: many; v_gene: TRBV29-1; CDR3aa: CSVVGTASGAQYF; CDR3nt: TGCAGCGTTGTAGGGACAGCATCAGGGGCCCAGTACTTC
j_gene: TRBJ2-3; d_gene: TRBD2; abundance: many; v_gene: TRBV20-1; CDR3aa: CSAERTSGTTDTQYF; CDR3nt: TGCAGTGCCGAACGGACTAGCGGGACCACAGATACGCAGTATTTT
j_gene: TRBJ1-6; d_gene: .; abundance: many; v_gene: TRBV7-8; CDR3aa: CASSLGPYGASPLHF; CDR3nt: TGTGCCAGCAGCTTAGGCCCGTACGGGGCTTCACCCCTCCACTTT
j_gene: TRBJ2-2; d_gene: TRBD2; abundance: few; v_gene: TRBV6-5; CDR3aa: CASSYSWTSGVNTGELFF; CDR3nt: TGTGCCAGCAGTTACTCGTGGACTAGCGGGGTCAACACCGGGGAGCTGTTTTTT
j_gene: TRBJ2-3; d_gene: .; abundance: few; v_gene: TRBV7-9; CDR3aa: CVSSFLQGGGTDTQYF; CDR3nt: TGTGTCAGCAGCTTTCTCCAGGGGGGTGGCACAGATACGCAGTATTTT